This is a list of T cell receptor beta chains from one sample in a study of cytomegalovirus exposure and HLA in healthy donors. Sequenced by immunoSEQ multiplex PCR; TCRdb stores in-frame clones only, minus some. The sample contains around 190,000 clones, 9.5% of which appear only once. The sample comprised PBMCs. The receptors originated from a woman aged 25 to 39 in good health and CMV-seropositive. CDR3s include the opening cysteine and the closing phenylalanine or tryptophan. The D gene is left open where the match is weak. Expanded clones get a size class; other rows say once, few or many, or leave the size out.

d_call | j_call | v_call | clone_size | cdr3_aa | cdr3_nt
TRBD2 | TRBJ2-5 | TRBV14 | - | CASSQDLAGRPKQYF | TGTGCCAGCAGCCAAGATCTAGCGGGCCGGCCGAAGCAGTACTTC
- | TRBJ2-7 | TRBV2 | - | CASSWTVSEQYF | TGTGCCAGCAGTTGGACAGTCTCGGAGCAGTACTTC
TRBD2 | TRBJ2-1 | TRBV7-2 | - | CASSLAGATGLAGGTYNEQFF | TGTGCCAGCAGCTTAGCCGGAGCTACGGGACTAGCGGGAGGGACCTACAATGAGCAGTTCTTC
TRBD1 | TRBJ1-6 | TRBV9 | few | CASSPRQGAVNSPLHF | TGTGCCAGCAGCCCCAGACAGGGGGCTGTTAATTCACCCCTCCACTTT
TRBD1 | TRBJ2-7 | TRBV19 | once | CASSIGPRQGLYEQYF | TGTGCCAGTAGTATAGGACCCCGACAGGGTCTATACGAGCAGTACTTC
TRBD2 | TRBJ2-2 | TRBV14 | few | CASSHPVSGRPLTGELFF | TGTGCCAGCAGCCACCCCGTAAGCGGGAGGCCGTTAACCGGGGAGCTGTTTTTT
TRBD2 | TRBJ2-5 | TRBV18 | - | CASSLAGGLQETQYF | TGTGCCAGCTCCCTAGCGGGAGGCTTACAAGAGACCCAGTACTTC
- | TRBJ2-6 | TRBV29-1 | - | CSALTDRPASGANVLTF | TGCAGCGCCCTCACAGACAGACCTGCTTCCGGGGCCAACGTCCTGACTTTC
- | TRBJ1-1 | TRBV5-1 | - | CASSLTGVNPEAFF | TGCGCCAGCAGCTTGACAGGAGTAAATCCTGAAGCTTTCTTT
TRBD1 | TRBJ2-7 | TRBV29-1 | - | CSVARTGSYEQYF | TGCAGCGTTGCCCGGACAGGGTCCTACGAGCAGTACTTC
- | TRBJ2-7 | TRBV29-1 | few | CSVEFGQDYEQYF | TGCAGCGTTGAATTTGGGCAGGACTACGAGCAGTACTTC
- | TRBJ2-6 | TRBV30 | few | CAWGQGSGANVLTF | TGTGCCTGGGGGCAGGGGTCTGGGGCCAACGTCCTGACTTTC
TRBD1 | TRBJ2-7 | TRBV5-6 | few | CASRAGQGPLYEQYF | TGTGCCAGCAGGGCTGGACAGGGGCCCCTGTACGAGCAGTACTTC